Listed here are 24 T cell receptor beta chains from one sample, sequenced in a study of response to subunit inactivated influenza vaccine. One entry per CDR3 protein, called by TCRdb with MiXCR from the RT-PCR reads. This sample has hundreds of thousands of distinct CDR3 sequences, with about 15% found just once. This specimen was PBMCs from blood, taken 11 to 12 days after vaccination. Receptors were obtained from a man aged 45-65 years who received an inactivated influenza vaccine.

Details on this clonotype: A clone one base away is much larger, so this may be a read error. V gene TRBV3-1 combines with J gene TRBJ2-5; 9 nucleotides agree with TRBD2. The CDR3 sequence is 15 residues long. Germline V CDR1 and CDR2: LGHDT, YNNKEL (reference sequence). CDR3 protein: CACSQGSGRWETQYF. In nucleotides, the CDR3 is TGTGCCTGCAGCCAAGGCAGCGGGAGGTGGGAGACCCAGTACTTC.

This clonotype appeared a few times. The V and J genes are TRBV7-2 and TRBJ1-3; the D gene is possibly TRBD1 (5 bases). Germline-derived CDR1 and CDR2 are SGHTA and FQGNSA. The CDR3 is made up of 16 amino acids. V lost 5 bases, J lost 4 bases, and 18 bases lay in between. The CDR3 loop reads CASSRPFGRAGNTIYF. Here the CDR3 DNA reads TGTGCCAGCAGCCGCCCATTCGGCAGGGCGGGAAACACCATATATTTT.

This clonotype has just a few counts. The chain recombines TRBV11-2 with TRBJ2-6; 15 bases are a match to TRBD2. The J segment lost 2 bases and the V segment lost 5 bases, leaving 10 bases of the junction unmatched. Germline V CDR1 and CDR2: SGHAT, FQNNGV. CDR3 length: 20 residues. CDR3 in DNA: TGTGCCAGCAGCCCCATGGCCGGGACTAGCGGGAGGACTGGGGCCAACGTCCTGACTTTC. Translation: CASSPMAGTSGRTGANVLTF.

The chain employs TRBV29-1 and TRBJ2-5; D gene ambiguous. The V end was cut by 1 base, the J end by 4 bases, with 4 bases between. CDR1 is SQVTM and CDR2 is ANQGSEA in the germline V gene. This CDR3 contains 11 residues. CDR3 DNA sequence: TGCAGCGTTGAAGTGGGAGAGACCCAGTACTTC. The encoded protein is CSVEVGETQYF.

This clonotype was counted many times. The chain employs TRBV29-1 and TRBJ2-4; 9 bases match TRBD1. Germline lookup yields CDR1 SQVTM and CDR2 ANQGSEA. Trimming at V came to 5 bases and at J to 11 bases, leaving 4 bases not matched to a gene. This CDR3 contains 11 residues. CDR3 DNA: TGCAGCGTTACCACAGGGGGCCTTCAGTACTTC. This gives the protein CSVTTGGLQYF.

This clonotype has a handful of counts. The chain combines TRBV3-1 with TRBJ2-7; 9 nucleotides align to TRBD1. The V gene end was trimmed by 6 bases and the J gene end by 4 bases; junction bases not matched to a gene: 13. From germline, CDR1 is LGHDT and CDR2 YNNKEL (reference sequence). This CDR3 contains 16 residues. DNA of the CDR3: TGTGCCAGCAGTCGTAACCGGGACAGGGCAACTTACGAGCAGTACTTC. Amino acid sequence: CASSRNRDRATYEQYF.

CDR3 DNA sequence: TGTGCCAGCAGTGGGACAGACGCTGTTAGAGCTTTCTTT. It specifies CASSGTDAVRAFF. The chain has TRBV2 and TRBJ1-1, with a possible D match to TRBD1 (6 bases). Germline-derived CDR1 and CDR2 are SNHLY and FYNNEI. The CDR3 has 13 amino acids. The V and J ends lost 4 bases and 10 bases respectively, with 16 bases between them.

There are a few counts of this clonotype. The rearrangement uses TRBV7-9 and TRBJ2-5, with D unresolved. The CDR3 covers 15 residues. Trimming shortened V by 1 base and J by 3 bases, and 12 bases separated the two germline ends. Per the germline V gene, CDR1 is SEHNR and CDR2 is FQNEAQ (reference sequence). The CDR3 nucleotides are TGTGCCAGCAGCTTAGTTGTGAGGTTGAAAGAGACCCAGTACTTC. Its translation: CASSLVVRLKETQYF.

This clonotype has a handful of counts. The rearrangement links TRBV7-2 to TRBJ2-2; the D is unclear. Trimming left V 5 bases short and J 3 bases short, with 13 bases between. Germline CDR1 SGHTA, CDR2 FQGNSA. The CDR3 is 15 amino acids. This CDR3 reads CASSLMGGHTGELFF. The CDR3 nucleotides read TGTGCCAGCAGCCTAATGGGTGGACACACCGGGGAGCTGTTTTTT.

This chain uses TRBV11-2 with TRBJ1-2, with D perhaps TRBD1 (6 bases). Germline V gene data show CDR1 as SGHAT and CDR2 as FQNNGV. CDR3 size: 11 residues. The germline V and J ends were trimmed by 6 bases and 7 bases, with 9 bases remaining between them. The CDR3 coding sequence is TGTGCCAGCAGGGGGGGGCTTGGCTACACCTTC. Translated: CASRGGLGYTF.

The rearrangement uses TRBV2 and TRBJ1-2; D is undetermined. With 3 bases removed from V and 8 bases from J, the gap between germline ends came to 16 bases. Germline lookup yields CDR1 SNHLY and CDR2 FYNNEI. The CDR3 runs to 14 residues. CDR3 bases: TGTGCCAGCAGTGAGAGGGCTATAGTAGACGGCTACACCTTC. Translation gives CASSERAIVDGYTF.

Turning to this clonotype: A clone one base away is much larger, so this may be a read error. This CDR3 is CASRDTGVHEQLF. CDR3 coding DNA: TGTGCCAGCAGAGACACAGGGGTCCATGAGCAGCTCTTC. The chain combines TRBV2 with TRBJ2-1; 7 bases line up with TRBD1. The CDR3 contains 13 residues. The germline V gene encodes CDR1 SNHLY and CDR2 FYNNEI.

This clonotype showed up many times. The chain is built from TRBV27 and TRBJ2-7, with D maybe TRBD2 (6 bases). CDR1 MNHEY and CDR2 SMNVEV come from the germline V gene (reference sequence). This CDR3 has 17 amino acids. Trimming shortened V by 6 bases and J by 0 bases, and 21 bases separated the two germline ends. CDR3 sequence (DNA): TGTGCCAGCAGACGGGGGATAGGGACGTCGGACTCCTACGAGCAGTACTTC. Translating gives CASRRGIGTSDSYEQYF.

There are many counts of this clonotype. This chain uses TRBV5-6 with TRBJ2-7, with D tentatively TRBD1 or TRBD2 (5 bases each). V was clipped by 3 bases and J by 1 base, with 11 bases between them. Germline CDR1 SGHDT, CDR2 YYEEEE. This CDR3 is 14 amino acids long. CDR3 DNA: TGTGCCAGCAGCTCCGGGACGGTTTCCTACGAGCAGTACTTC. Encoded protein: CASSSGTVSYEQYF.

This clonotype was observed a few times. The chain's CDR3 is CASSPHRDWVIQYF. Here the CDR3 DNA reads TGTGCCAGCAGCCCACACAGGGATTGGGTCATTCAGTACTTC. The chain combines TRBV7-2 with TRBJ2-4, with D maybe TRBD1 (6 bases). The CDR3 runs 14 residues. The V and J ends lost 5 bases and 9 bases respectively, with 17 bases between them. Germline V lookup: CDR1 SGHTA, CDR2 FQGNSA.

The chain employs TRBV12-3 or TRBV12-4 and TRBJ1-2, with no clear D. This CDR3 contains 13 residues. The V gene lost 6 bases and the J gene lost 5 bases, with 13 bases spanning the gap. The CDR3 region is CASSLGKIYGYTF. The CDR3 region has the DNA TGTGCCAGCAGCCTAGGGAAGATTTATGGCTACACCTTC.

The chain has TRBV10-3 and TRBJ2-7, with a possible D match to TRBD1 (5 bases). V lost 6 bases and J 0 bases, leaving 12 bases between the germline ends. Looked up from germline, CDR1 is ENHRY and CDR2 is SYGVKD. The CDR3 spans 14 residues. The CDR3 DNA is TGTGCCATCAGCCCGAACAGGATCTCCTACGAGCAGTACTTC. Residues: CAISPNRISYEQYF.

This chain connects TRBV12-3 or TRBV12-4 to TRBJ2-7; 7 bases are a match to TRBD1. The CDR3 loop spans 14 amino acids. V dropped 1 base and J dropped 5; count of bases not matched to a gene: 5. DNA for the CDR3: TGTGCCAGCAGTTTAGGACAGGGATTTAACGAGCAGTACTTC. It specifies CASSLGQGFNEQYF.

The V and J genes are TRBV7-8 and TRBJ2-1; TRBD2 aligns across 7 bases. The V segment lost 4 bases and the J segment 6 bases; nucleotides outside the gene matches: 15. Looked up from germline, CDR1 is SGHVS and CDR2 is FQNEAQ. The CDR3 is made up of 17 amino acids. The CDR3, as DNA: TGTGCCAGCAGCTCGGTTCCCGGGACTAACAGAGGCAATGAGCAGTTCTTC. Protein sequence: CASSSVPGTNRGNEQFF.

This clonotype was counted ten times or more. The chain is built from TRBV27 and TRBJ2-1; TRBD2 matches 8 bases. The CDR3 consists of 17 residues. Germline V lookup: CDR1 MNHEY, CDR2 SMNVEV (reference sequence). The V gene end was trimmed by 2 bases and the J gene end by 3 bases; junction bases not matched to a gene: 9. The CDR3 bases are TGTGCCAGCAGTTTAAGGTTGGTAGCGGGACGCTACAATGAGCAGTTCTTC. Translated: CASSLRLVAGRYNEQFF.

A few counts support this clonotype. The chain is built from TRBV4-3 and TRBJ2-2; D gene unclear. V was clipped by 0 bases and J by 5 bases, with 7 bases between them. The CDR3 totals 14 residues. Looked up from germline, CDR1 is LGHNA and CDR2 is YSLEER. The CDR3 spells CASSQDRITGELFF. CDR3 nucleotides: TGCGCCAGCAGCCAAGATCGGATTACCGGGGAGCTGTTTTTT.

This clonotype has more than one count but fewer than ten. The rearrangement uses TRBV5-1 and TRBJ2-5, with 7 bases identical to TRBD2. The V and J ends lost 0 bases and 2 bases, in that order; junction bases with no gene match: 7. The CDR3 extends over 16 amino acids. Per the germline V gene, CDR1 is SGHRS and CDR2 is YFSETQ. Here the CDR3 DNA reads TGCGCCAGCAGCTTGGCCCTTTCGGGGGGACAAGAGACCCAGTACTTC. Translated, it gives CASSLALSGGQETQYF.

DNA of the CDR3: TGTGCCAGCACCCGAGCGGGAGGAATAGAGACCCAGTACTTC. It codes for CASTRAGGIETQYF. The V and J genes are TRBV6-2 or TRBV6-3 and TRBJ2-5; 9 bases are a match to TRBD2. The length of the CDR3 is 14 residues. V was pared by 7 bases and J by 4 bases, with 7 bases of the junction left unmatched. Germline loops: CDR1 MNHEY, CDR2 SVGEGT.

This clonotype has just a few counts. CDR3 nucleotide sequence: TGTGCCAGCAGAGGACAGGGGGCAGTTCCCGCCCTACCCGGGGAGCTGTTTTTT. Translated: CASRGQGAVPALPGELFF. The chain carries TRBV6-2 or TRBV6-3 and TRBJ2-2; 11 bases are shared with TRBD1. V lost 6 bases, J lost 6 bases, and 15 bases stayed unmatched. CDR1 is MNHEY and CDR2 is SVGEGT in the germline V gene. CDR3 size: 18 residues.